This T cell receptor (beta chain) was found in a study of T cell changes during pregnancy in multiple sclerosis (dated by TCRdb to the late 2010s). Background on the whole study: The study looked at changes in the T cell repertoire across pregnancy in women with multiple sclerosis.

A remark on this clone: Its antigen target is currently unknown. Within one base of it there is no much larger clone, and no base qualities were kept.

The library was made by the immunoSEQ multiplex PCR assay. TCRdb limited this immuneACCESS table to in-frame rearrangements with V and J called. A share of clones is missing; checked studies link under half to unresolved V genes, and the rest is unexplained. In all, the sample holds 40,000 to 50,000 clones, and 94% of those were seen once. The ten most abundant clones make up roughly 8.1% of the sample. This TCR derives from a female donor with multiple sclerosis, enrolled in a pregnancy study. The sample was CD8+ T cells from peripheral blood mononuclear cells, taken in the third trimester of pregnancy.

The bases read TGTGCCAGCAGCCGCGAAGGGGGCTCCTACGAGCAGTACTTC. Its product reads: CASSREGGSYEQYF. The chain links TRBV28 with TRBJ2-7; the D gene is perhaps TRBD1, on 6 matching bases. Trimming at the junction amounts to 6 bases on V and 0 bases on J, and the germline ends lie 12 bases apart. Sequences MDHEN (CDR1) and SYDVKM (CDR2) are obtained from the germline V gene. There are 14 amino acids in the CDR3, from cysteine to phenylalanine inclusive. Here the CDR3 DNA is all that survives: 42 bases in frame from base 1.